The present T cell receptor beta chain was sequenced within a study of blood T cell repertoires in COVID-19. The overall study: Italy, Spain and the United States were the sources of the convalescent and acute COVID-19 samples. Nucleic acid was either cDNA or gDNA, and it came from T cells, B-cell-depleted T cells, or PBMCs.

Methods used by the authors: Nucleated cell number was recorded as an estimate derived from reference gene primer amplification. The assay was immunoSEQ multiplex PCR, and TCRdb's table has in-frame clones only and misses some. V and J calls and clone size are copied from that table; D and trimming were computed from the DNA. Among under 300,000 clones listed, roughly three quarters were seen once. With V trimmed by 0 bases and J by 5 bases, 7 bases remained unmatched. The CDR3 sequence is 16 residues long. Germline values: CDR1 LGHNA, CDR2 YNFKEQ. This receptor was taken from a woman between 40 and 50 years old with active or convalescent COVID-19. Sequenced sample: peripheral blood. The chain is built from TRBV4-2 and TRBJ1-5, with 7 bases matching TRBD1. CDR3 sequence: CASSQDWGRGDQPQHF. The CDR3 nucleotides read TGTGCCAGCAGCCAAGATTGGGGCAGGGGGGATCAGCCCCAGCATTTT.